The rows below give T cell receptor beta chains drawn from one sample of a study of T-cell reconstitution after alpha-beta-depleted transplantation in children. TCRdb reprocessed the PCR reads with MiXCR, giving one entry per CDR3 protein. The sample lists almost 400,000 distinct CDR3 sequences; roughly 22% were seen once. Sequenced here: PBMCs from the stem cell graft donor, sampled from the stem cell graft. These receptors all come from a human donor who donated a stem cell graft to a child with acute myeloid leukemia. CDR3s include the opening cysteine and the closing phenylalanine or tryptophan. The D gene is left open where the match is weak. Not all rows give a size; the values are once, few, many and, for expanded clones, a class.

d_call,cdr3_length,v_call,clone_size,j_call,cdr3_nt,cdr3_aa
TRBD2,16,TRBV5-4,few,TRBJ2-1,TGTGCCAGCAGCTATCCAAGGCTAGCGGGAGAAAGTGAGCAGTTCTTC,CASSYPRLAGESEQFF
TRBD2,14,TRBV30,.,TRBJ2-1,TGTGCCTGGAATATCGGACTAGCCTACAATGAGCAGTTCTTC,CAWNIGLAYNEQFF
TRBD1,16,TRBV11-2,few,TRBJ2-5,TGTGCCAGCAGCTTAGTTGGATCAGGGGGACAAGAGACCCAGTACTTC,CASSLVGSGGQETQYF
TRBD1,15,TRBV27,few,TRBJ1-5,TGTGCCAGCAGTTTATCTACAGGGGAGGATCAGCCCCAGCATTTT,CASSLSTGEDQPQHF
.,14,TRBV12-3/TRBV12-4,.,TRBJ1-4,TGTGCCAGCAGTCGGACAGCGTTTAATGAAAAACTGTTTTTT,CASSRTAFNEKLFF
.,15,TRBV9,few,TRBJ1-3,TGTGCCAGCAGCGTAAGCTGGGAATCTGGAAACACCATATATTTT,CASSVSWESGNTIYF
TRBD1,14,TRBV15,.,TRBJ2-6,TGTGCCACCAGCAGAGGGACAGGGGTTAACGTCCTGACTTTC,CATSRGTGVNVLTF
.,14,TRBV20-1,few,TRBJ2-2,TGCAGTGCTACGGGACAAACGAACACCGGGGAGCTGTTTTTT,CSATGQTNTGELFF
.,13,TRBV29-1,.,TRBJ2-3,TGCAGCGGGTCGGGGGCGGAAACAGATACGCAGTATTTT,CSGSGAETDTQYF
.,15,TRBV2,.,TRBJ2-1,TGTGCCAGCCTGAAAAGAACCTACCCCTACAATGAGCAGTTCTTC,CASLKRTYPYNEQFF
TRBD1,17,TRBV4-3,.,TRBJ2-7,TGCGCCAGCAGCCAAGTGGTTTGGGGACAGCCTTCCTACGAGCAGTACTTC,CASSQVVWGQPSYEQYF
.,17,TRBV21-1,many,TRBJ2-7,TGTGCCAGCAGCAAATGGTCATACCGGGACACGAGGGCCGAGCAGTACTTC,CASSKWSYRDTRAEQYF
TRBD1,17,TRBV20-1,many,TRBJ1-6,TGCAGTGCTAGAGACGGGACAGGGAGCCAGAGTCCTTCACCCCTCCACTTT,CSARDGTGSQSPSPLHF
.,16,TRBV4-1,.,TRBJ2-1,TGCGCCAGCAGCCTCCGGACAGTGAGCTCCTACAATGAGCAGTTCTTC,CASSLRTVSSYNEQFF
.,11,TRBV12-3/TRBV12-4,few,TRBJ2-1,TGTGCCAGCAGTTTGGCTAGCATCTTAGTCTTC,CASSLASILVF